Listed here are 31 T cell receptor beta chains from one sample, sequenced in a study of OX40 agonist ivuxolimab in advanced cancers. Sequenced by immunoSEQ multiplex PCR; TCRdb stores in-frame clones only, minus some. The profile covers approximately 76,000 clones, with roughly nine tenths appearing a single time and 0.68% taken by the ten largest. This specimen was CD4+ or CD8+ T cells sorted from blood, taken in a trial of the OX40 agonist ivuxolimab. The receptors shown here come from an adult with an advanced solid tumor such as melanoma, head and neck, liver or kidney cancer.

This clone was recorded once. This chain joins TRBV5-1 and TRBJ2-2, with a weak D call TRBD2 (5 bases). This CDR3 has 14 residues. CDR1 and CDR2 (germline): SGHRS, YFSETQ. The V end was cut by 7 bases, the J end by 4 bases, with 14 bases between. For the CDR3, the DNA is TGCGCCAGCTTCCGAGGAGGTGGCACCGGGGAGCTGTTTTTT. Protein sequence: CASFRGGGTGELFF.

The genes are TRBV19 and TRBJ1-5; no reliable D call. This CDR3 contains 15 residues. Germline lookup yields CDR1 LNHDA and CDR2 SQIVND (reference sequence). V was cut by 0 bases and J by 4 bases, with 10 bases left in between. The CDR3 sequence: CASSIDQGSNQPQHF. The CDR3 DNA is TGTGCCAGTAGTATAGATCAAGGCAGTAATCAGCCCCAGCATTTT.

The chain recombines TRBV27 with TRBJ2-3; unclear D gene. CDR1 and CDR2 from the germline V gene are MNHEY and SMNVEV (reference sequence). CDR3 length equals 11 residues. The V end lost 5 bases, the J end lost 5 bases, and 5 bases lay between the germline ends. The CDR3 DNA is TGTGCCAGCAGTAAATTAGATACGCAGTATTTT. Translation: CASSKLDTQYF.

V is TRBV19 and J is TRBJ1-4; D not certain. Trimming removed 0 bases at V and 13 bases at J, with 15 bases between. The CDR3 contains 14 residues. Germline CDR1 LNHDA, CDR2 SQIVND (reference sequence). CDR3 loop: CASSIDRRKRRLFF. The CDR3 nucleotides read TGTGCCAGTAGTATAGATCGACGGAAGAGGCGACTGTTTTTT.

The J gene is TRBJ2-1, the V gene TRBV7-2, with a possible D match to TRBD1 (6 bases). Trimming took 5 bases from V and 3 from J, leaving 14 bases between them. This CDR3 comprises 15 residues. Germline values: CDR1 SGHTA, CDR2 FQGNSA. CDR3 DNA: TGTGCCAGCAGCCCGGGACAAACCTTCTACAATGAGCAGTTCTTC. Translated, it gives CASSPGQTFYNEQFF.

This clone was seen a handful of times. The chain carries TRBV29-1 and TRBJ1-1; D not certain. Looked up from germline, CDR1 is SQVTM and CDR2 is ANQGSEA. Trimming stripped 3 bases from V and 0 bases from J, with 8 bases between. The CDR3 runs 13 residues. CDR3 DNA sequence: TGCAGCGTTGAGCGGCGGATGAACACTGAAGCTTTCTTT. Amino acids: CSVERRMNTEAFF. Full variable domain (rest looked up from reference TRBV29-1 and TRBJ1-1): SAVISQKPSRDICQRGTSLTIQCQVDSQVTMMFWYRQQPGQSLTLIATANQGSEATYESGFVIDKFPISRPNLTFSTLTVSNMSPEDSSIYLCSVERRMNTEAFFGQGTRLTVV.

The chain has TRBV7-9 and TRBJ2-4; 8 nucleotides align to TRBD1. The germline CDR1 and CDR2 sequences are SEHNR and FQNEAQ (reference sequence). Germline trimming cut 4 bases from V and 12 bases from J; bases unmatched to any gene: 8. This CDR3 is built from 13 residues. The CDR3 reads CASSSDRGSSQYF. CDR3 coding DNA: TGTGCCAGCAGCTCAGACAGGGGCTCTAGTCAGTACTTC.

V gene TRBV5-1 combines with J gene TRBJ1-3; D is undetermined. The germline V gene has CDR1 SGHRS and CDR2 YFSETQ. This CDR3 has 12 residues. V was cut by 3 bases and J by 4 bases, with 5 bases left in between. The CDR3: CASSSGGNTIYF. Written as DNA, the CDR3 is TGCGCCAGCAGCTCTGGCGGAAACACCATATATTTT.

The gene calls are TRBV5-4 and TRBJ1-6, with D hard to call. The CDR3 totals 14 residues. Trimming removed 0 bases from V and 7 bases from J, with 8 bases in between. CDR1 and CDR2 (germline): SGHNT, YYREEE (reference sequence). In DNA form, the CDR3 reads TGTGCCAGCAGCTTGGGACTTGAGAATTCACCCCTCCACTTT. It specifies CASSLGLENSPLHF.

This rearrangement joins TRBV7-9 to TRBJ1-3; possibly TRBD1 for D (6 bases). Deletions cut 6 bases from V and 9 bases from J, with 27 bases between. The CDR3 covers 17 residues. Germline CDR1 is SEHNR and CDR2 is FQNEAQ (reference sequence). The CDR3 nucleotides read TGTGCCAGCAGATCCGGGTCATCAGCGGGGGGGCCAGGCACCATATATTTT. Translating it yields CASRSGSSAGGPGTIYF.

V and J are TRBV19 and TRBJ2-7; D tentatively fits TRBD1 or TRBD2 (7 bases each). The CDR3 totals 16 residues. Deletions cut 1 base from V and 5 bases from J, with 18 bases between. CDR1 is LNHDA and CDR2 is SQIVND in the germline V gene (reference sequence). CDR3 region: CASSIGNPTGRDEQYF. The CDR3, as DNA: TGTGCCAGTAGTATAGGTAACCCGACAGGGAGGGACGAGCAGTACTTC.

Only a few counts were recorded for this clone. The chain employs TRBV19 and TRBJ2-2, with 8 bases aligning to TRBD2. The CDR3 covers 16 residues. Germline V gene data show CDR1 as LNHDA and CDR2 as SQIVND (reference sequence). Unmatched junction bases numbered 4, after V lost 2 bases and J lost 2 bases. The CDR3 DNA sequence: TGTGCCAGTAGTATACGAGCGGGAGCCAACACCGGGGAGCTGTTTTTT. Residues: CASSIRAGANTGELFF.

The CDR3 bases are TGTGCCAGCACGAGACGGGCGGAGACCCAGTACTTC. Protein: CASTRRAETQYF. The chain joins TRBV5-6 to TRBJ2-5, with unresolved D. Germline CDR1 is SGHDT and CDR2 is YYEEEE. V lost 6 bases and J lost 5, with 11 bases in between. This CDR3 region has 12 residues.

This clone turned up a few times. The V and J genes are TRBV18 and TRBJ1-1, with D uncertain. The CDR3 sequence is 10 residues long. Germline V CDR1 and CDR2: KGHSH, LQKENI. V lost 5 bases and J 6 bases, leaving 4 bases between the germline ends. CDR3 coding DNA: TGTGCCAGCTCAAGTTCTGAAGCTTTCTTT. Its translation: CASSSSEAFF. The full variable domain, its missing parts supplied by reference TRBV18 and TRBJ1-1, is NAGVMQNPRHLVRRRGQEARLRCSPMKGHSHVYWYRQLPEEGLKFMVYLQKENIIDESGMPKERFSAEFPKEGPSILRIQQVVRGDSAAYFCASSSSEAFFGQGTRLTVV.

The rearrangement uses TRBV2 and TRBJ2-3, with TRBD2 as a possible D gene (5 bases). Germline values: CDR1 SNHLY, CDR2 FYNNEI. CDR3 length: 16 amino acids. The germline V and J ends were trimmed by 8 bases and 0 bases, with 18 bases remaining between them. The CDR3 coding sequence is TGTGCCAGCGAGGCTTGGCAGGACTCTAGCACAGATACGCAGTATTTT. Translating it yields CASEAWQDSSTDTQYF.

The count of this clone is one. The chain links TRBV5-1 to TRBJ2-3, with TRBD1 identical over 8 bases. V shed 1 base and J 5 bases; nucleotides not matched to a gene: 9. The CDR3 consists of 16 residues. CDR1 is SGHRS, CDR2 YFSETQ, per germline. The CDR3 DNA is TGCGCCAGCAGCTTGTCCCCCTCAGGGGGCAGAGATACGCAGTATTTT. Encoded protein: CASSLSPSGGRDTQYF. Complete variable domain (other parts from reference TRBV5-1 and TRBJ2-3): KAGVTQTPRYLIKTRGQQVTLSCSPISGHRSVSWYQQTPGQGLQFLFEYFSETQRNKGNFPGRFSGRQFSNSRSEMNVSTLELGDSALYLCASSLSPSGGRDTQYFGPGTRLTVL.

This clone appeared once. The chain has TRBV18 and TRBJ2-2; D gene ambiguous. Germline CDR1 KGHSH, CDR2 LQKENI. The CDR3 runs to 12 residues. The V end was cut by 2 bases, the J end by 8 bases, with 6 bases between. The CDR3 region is CASSPYGGELFF. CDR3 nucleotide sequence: TGTGCCAGCTCACCATACGGGGGGGAGCTGTTTTTT.

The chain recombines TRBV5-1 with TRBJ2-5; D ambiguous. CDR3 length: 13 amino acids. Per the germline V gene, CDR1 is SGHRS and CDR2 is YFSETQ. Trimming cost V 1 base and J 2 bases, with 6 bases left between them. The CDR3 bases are TGCGCCAGCAGCTTGTACCCTCAAGAGACCCAGTACTTC. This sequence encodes CASSLYPQETQYF.

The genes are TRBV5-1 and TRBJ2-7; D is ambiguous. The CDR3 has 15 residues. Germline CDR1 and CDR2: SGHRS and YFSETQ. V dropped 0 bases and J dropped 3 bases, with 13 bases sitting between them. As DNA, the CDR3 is TGCGCCAGCAGCTTGGAAGAGACGGTGAGCTACGAGCAGTACTTC. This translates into CASSLEETVSYEQYF.

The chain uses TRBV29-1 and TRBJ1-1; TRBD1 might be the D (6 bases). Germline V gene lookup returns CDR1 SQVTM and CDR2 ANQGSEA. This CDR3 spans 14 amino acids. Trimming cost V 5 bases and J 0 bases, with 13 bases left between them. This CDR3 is CSVSRGRMNTEAFF. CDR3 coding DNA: TGCAGCGTTTCCCGGGGGCGCATGAACACTGAAGCTTTCTTT.

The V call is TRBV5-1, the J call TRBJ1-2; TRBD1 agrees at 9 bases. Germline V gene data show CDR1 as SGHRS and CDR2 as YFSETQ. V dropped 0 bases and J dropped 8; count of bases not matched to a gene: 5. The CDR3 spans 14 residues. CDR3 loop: CASSLGQGDWGYTF. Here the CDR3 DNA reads TGCGCCAGCAGCTTGGGACAGGGGGACTGGGGCTACACCTTC.

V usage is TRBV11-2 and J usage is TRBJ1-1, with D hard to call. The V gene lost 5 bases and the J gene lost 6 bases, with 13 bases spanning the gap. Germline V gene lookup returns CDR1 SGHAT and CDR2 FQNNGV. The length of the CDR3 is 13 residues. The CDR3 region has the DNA TGTGCCAGCAGCCTCTATGTGGGCGCTGAAGCTTTCTTT. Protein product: CASSLYVGAEAFF.

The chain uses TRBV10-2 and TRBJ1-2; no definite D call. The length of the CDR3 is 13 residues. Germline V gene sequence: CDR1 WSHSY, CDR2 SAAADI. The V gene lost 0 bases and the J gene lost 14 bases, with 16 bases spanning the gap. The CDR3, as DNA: TGCGCCAGCAGTGAGTCGAGCTCCCCGAAACAGACCTTC. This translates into CASSESSSPKQTF.

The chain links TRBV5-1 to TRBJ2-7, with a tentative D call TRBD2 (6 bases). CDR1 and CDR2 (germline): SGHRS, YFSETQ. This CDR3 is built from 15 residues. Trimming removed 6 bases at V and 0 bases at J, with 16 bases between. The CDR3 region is CASTSTGTGSYEQYF. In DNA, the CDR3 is TGCGCCAGCACCTCTACCGGGACTGGCTCCTACGAGCAGTACTTC.

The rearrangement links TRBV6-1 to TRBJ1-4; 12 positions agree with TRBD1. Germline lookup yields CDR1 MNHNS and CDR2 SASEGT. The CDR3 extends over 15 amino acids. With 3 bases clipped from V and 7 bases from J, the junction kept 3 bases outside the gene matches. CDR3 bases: TGTGCCAGCAGTGAGGGACAGGGGGCATTTGAAAAACTGTTTTTT. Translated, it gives CASSEGQGAFEKLFF.

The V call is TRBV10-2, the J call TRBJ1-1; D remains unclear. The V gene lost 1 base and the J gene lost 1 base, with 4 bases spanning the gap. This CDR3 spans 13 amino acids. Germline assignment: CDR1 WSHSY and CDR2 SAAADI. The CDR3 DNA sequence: TGCGCCAGCAGTGAGTGGGGGAACACTGAAGCTTTCTTT. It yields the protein CASSEWGNTEAFF.

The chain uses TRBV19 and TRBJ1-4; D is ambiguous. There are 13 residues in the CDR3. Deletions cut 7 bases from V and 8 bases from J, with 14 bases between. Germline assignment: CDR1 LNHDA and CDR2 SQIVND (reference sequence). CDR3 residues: CASIGRKGEKLFF. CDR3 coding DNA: TGTGCCAGTATCGGGAGAAAAGGGGAAAAACTGTTTTTT. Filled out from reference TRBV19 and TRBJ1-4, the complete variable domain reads DGGITQSPKYLFRKEGQNVTLSCEQNLNHDAMYWYRQDPGQGLRLIYYSQIVNDFQKGDIAEGYSVSREKKESFPLTVTSAQKNPTAFYLCASIGRKGEKLFFGSGTQLSVL.

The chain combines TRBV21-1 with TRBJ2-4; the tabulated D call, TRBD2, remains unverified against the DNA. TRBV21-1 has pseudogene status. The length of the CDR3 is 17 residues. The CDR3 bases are TGTGCCAGCAGCAGTCGTGTGGGGGGGCGGATCAAAAACATTCAGTACTTC. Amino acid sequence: CASSSRVGGRIKNIQYF.

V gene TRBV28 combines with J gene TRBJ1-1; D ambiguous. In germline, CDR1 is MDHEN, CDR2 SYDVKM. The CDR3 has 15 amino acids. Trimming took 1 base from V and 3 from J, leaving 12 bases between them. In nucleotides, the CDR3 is TGTGCCAGCAGTTTATTGCGGACCTCGTACACTGAAGCTTTCTTT. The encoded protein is CASSLLRTSYTEAFF.

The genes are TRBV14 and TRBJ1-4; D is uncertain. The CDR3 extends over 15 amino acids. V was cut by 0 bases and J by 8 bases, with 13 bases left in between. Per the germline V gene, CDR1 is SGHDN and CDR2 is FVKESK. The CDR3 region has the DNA TGTGCCAGCAGCCAAGATTTATCGGCCCGGGAAAAACTGTTTTTT. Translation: CASSQDLSAREKLFF.

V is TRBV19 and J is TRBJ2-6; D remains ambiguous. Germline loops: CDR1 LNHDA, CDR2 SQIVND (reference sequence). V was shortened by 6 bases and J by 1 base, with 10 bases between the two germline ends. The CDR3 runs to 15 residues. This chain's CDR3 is CASSLGTSGANVLTF. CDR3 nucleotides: TGTGCCAGTAGCTTAGGCACGTCTGGGGCCAACGTCCTGACTTTC.